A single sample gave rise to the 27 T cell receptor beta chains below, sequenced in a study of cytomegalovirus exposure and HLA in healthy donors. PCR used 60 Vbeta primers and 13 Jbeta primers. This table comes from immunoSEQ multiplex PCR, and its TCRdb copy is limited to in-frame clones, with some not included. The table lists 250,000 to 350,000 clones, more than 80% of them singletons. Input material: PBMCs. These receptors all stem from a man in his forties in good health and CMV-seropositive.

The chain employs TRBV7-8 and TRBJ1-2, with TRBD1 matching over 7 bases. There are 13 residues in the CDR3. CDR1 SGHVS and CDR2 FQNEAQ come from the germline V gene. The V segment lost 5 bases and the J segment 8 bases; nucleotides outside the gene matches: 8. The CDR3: CASSQGDDLGYTF. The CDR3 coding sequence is TGTGCCAGCAGCCAGGGGGACGATCTAGGCTACACCTTC.

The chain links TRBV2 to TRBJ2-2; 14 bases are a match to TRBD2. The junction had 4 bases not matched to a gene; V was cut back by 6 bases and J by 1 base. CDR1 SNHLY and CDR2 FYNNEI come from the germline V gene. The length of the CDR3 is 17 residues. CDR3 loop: CASSPGLAGGNTGELFF. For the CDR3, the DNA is TGTGCCAGCAGCCCCGGACTAGCGGGAGGGAACACCGGGGAGCTGTTTTTT. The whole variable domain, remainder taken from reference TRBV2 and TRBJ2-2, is EPEVTQTPSHQVTQMGQEVILRCVPISNHLYFYWYRQILGQKVEFLVSFYNNEISEKSEIFDDQFSVERPDGSNFTLKIRSTKLEDSAMYFCASSPGLAGGNTGELFFGEGSRLTVL.

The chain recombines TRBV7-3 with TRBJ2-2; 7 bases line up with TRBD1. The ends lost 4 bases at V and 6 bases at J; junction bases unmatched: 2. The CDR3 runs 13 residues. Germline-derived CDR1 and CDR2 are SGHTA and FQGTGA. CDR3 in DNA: TGTGCCAGCAGCTCGGGGACAGCCGGGGAGCTGTTTTTT. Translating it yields CASSSGTAGELFF.

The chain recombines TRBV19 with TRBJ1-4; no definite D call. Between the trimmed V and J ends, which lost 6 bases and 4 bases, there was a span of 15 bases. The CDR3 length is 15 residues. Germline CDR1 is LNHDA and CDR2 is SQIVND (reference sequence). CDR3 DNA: TGTGCCAGTAGGGGCGGAGCGGGCATTAATGAAAAACTGTTTTTT. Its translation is CASRGGAGINEKLFF.

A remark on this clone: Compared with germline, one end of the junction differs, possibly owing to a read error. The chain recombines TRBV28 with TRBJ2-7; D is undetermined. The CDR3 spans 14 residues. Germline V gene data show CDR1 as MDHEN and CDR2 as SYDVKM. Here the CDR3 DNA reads TGTGCCAGCACTTTACTCGGGTCCCTGGGCGAGCAGTACTTC. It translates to CASTLLGSLGEQYF. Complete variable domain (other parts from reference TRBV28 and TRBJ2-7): DVKVTQSSRYLVKRTGEKVFLECVQDMDHENMFWYRQDPGLGLRLIYFSYDVKMKEKGDIPEGYSVSREKKERFSLILESASTNQTSMYLCASTLLGSLGEQYFGPGTRLTVT.

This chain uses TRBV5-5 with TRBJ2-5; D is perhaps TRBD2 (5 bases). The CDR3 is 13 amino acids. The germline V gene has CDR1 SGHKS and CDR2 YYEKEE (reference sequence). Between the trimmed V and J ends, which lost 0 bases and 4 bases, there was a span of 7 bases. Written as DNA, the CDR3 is TGTGCCAGCAGCTTGGCGGGGAGAGAGACCCAGTACTTC. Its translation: CASSLAGRETQYF. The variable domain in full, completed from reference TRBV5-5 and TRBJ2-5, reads DAGVTQSPTHLIKTRGQQVTLRCSPISGHKSVSWYQQVLGQGPQFIFQYYEKEERGRGNFPDRFSARQFPNYSSELNVNALLLGDSALYLCASSLAGRETQYFGPGTRLLVL.

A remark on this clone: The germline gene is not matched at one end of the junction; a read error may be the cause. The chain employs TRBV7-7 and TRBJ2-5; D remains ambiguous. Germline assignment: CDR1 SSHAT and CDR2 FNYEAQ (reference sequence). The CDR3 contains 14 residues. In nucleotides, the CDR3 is TGTGCTAGCAGCGCCCAATCCTCCCAGTGTATCCAGTACTTC. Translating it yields CASSAQSSQCIQYF.

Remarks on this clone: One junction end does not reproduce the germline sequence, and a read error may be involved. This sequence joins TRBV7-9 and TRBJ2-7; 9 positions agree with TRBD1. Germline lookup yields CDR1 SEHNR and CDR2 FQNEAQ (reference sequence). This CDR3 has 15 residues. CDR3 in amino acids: CSSSPSGGQGYEQYF. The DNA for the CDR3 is TGTTCCAGCAGCCCATCCGGTGGACAGGGGTACGAGCAGTACTTC.

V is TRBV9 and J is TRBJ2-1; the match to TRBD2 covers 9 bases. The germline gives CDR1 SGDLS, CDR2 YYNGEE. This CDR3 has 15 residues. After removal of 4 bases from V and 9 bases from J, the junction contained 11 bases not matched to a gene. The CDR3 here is CASSPQVAGGPEQFF. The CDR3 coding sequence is TGTGCCAGCAGCCCTCAGGTTGCGGGAGGGCCTGAGCAGTTCTTC.

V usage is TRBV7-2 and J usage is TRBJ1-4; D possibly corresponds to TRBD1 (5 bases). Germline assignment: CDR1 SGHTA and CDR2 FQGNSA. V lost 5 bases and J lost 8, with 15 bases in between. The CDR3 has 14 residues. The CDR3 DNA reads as TGTGCCAGCAGCCGGGGGGATCCCCGAGAAAAACTGTTTTTT. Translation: CASSRGDPREKLFF.

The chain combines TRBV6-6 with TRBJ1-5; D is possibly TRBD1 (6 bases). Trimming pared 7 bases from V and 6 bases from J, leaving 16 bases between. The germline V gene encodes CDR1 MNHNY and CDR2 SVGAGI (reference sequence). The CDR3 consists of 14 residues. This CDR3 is CASTAGTPSQPQHF. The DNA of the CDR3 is TGTGCCAGCACTGCCGGGACACCATCTCAGCCCCAGCATTTT.

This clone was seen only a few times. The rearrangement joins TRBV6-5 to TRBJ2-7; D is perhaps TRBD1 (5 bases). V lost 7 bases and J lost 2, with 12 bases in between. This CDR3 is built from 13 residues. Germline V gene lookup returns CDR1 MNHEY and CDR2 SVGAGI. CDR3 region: CASMGSGTYEQYF. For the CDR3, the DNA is TGTGCCAGCATGGGGTCAGGGACCTACGAGCAGTACTTC.

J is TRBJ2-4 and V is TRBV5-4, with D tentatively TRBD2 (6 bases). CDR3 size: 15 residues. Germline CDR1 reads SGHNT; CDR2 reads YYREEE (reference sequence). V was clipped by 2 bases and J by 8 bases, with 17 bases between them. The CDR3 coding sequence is TGTGCCAGCAGCTTCCACGGGACTCAGAGACACATTCAGTACTTC. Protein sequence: CASSFHGTQRHIQYF. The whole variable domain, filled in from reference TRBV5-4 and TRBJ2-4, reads ETGVTQSPTHLIKTRGQQVTLRCSSQSGHNTVSWYQQALGQGPQFIFQYYREEENGRGNFPPRFSGLQFPNYSSELNVNALELDDSALYLCASSFHGTQRHIQYFGAGTRLSVL.

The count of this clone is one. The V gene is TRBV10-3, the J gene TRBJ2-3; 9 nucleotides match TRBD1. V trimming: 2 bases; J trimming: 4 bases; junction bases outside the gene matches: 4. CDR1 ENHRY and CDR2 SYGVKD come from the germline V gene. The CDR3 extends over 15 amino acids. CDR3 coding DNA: TGTGCCATCAGTGAGAACAGGGGGCTCTCAGATACGCAGTATTTT. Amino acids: CAISENRGLSDTQYF.

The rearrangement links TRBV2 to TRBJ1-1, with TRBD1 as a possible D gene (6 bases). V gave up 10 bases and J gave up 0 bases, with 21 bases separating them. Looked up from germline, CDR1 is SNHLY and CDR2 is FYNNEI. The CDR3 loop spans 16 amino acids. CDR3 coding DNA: TGTGCCACCAACGCGGCCAGGGGATATCTGAACACTGAAGCTTTCTTT. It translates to CATNAARGYLNTEAFF.

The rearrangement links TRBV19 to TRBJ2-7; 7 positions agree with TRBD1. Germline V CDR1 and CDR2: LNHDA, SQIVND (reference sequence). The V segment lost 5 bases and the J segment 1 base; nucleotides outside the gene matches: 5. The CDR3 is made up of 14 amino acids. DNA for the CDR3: TGTGCCAGTAGTGTGGACAGGACTTCCTACGAGCAGTACTTC. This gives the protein CASSVDRTSYEQYF.

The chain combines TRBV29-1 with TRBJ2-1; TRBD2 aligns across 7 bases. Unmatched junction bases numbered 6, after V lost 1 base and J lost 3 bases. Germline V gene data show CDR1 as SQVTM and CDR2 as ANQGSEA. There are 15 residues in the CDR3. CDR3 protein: CSVEARGDVYNEQFF. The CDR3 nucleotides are TGCAGCGTTGAAGCTCGGGGGGATGTCTACAATGAGCAGTTCTTC.

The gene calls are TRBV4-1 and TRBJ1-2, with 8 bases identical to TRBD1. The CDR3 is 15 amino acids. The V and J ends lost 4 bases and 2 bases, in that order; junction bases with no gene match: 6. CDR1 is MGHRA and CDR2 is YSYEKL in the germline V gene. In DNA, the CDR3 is TGCGCCAGCAGCCCTACCCGGACAGGGAACTATGGCTACACCTTC. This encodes CASSPTRTGNYGYTF.

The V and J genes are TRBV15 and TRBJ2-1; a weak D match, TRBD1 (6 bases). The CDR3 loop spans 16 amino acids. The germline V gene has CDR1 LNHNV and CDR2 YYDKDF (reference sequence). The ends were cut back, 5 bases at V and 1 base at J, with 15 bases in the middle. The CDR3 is CATSSMGDISYNEQFF. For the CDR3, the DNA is TGTGCCACCAGCTCTATGGGGGACATATCCTACAATGAGCAGTTCTTC.

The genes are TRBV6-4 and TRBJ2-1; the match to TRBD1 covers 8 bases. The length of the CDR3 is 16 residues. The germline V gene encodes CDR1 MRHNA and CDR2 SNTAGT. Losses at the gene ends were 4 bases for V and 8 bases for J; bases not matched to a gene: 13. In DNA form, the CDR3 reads TGTGCCAGCAGTGTACGACAGGGGTTAAAAATCTATGAGCAGTTCTTC. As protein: CASSVRQGLKIYEQFF.

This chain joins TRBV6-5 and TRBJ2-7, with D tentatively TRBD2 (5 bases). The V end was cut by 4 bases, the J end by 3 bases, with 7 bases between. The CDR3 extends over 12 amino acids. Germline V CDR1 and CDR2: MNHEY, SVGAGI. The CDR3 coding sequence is TGTGCCAGCAGTTCGGGGATCTACGAGCAGTACTTC. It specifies CASSSGIYEQYF.

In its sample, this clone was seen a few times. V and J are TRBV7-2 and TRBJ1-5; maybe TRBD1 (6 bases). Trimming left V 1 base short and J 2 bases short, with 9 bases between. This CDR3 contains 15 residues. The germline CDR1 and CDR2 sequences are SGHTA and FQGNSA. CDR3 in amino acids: CASSLEGVRNQPQHF. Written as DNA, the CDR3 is TGTGCCAGCAGCTTAGAGGGGGTTCGCAATCAGCCCCAGCATTTT.

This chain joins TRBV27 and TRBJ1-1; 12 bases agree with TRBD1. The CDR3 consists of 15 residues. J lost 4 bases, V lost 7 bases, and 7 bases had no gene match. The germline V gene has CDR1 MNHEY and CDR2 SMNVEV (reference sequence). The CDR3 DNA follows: TGTGCCAGCATCCCGGGACAGGGGGCGGCCACTGAAGCTTTCTTT. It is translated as CASIPGQGAATEAFF.

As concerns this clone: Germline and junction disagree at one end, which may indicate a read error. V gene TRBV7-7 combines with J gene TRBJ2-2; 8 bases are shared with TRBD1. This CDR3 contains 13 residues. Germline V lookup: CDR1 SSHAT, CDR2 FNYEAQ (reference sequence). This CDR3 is CASSGQGTGELFF. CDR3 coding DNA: TGTGCTAGCAGCGGACAGGGTACCGGGGAGCTGTTTTTT.

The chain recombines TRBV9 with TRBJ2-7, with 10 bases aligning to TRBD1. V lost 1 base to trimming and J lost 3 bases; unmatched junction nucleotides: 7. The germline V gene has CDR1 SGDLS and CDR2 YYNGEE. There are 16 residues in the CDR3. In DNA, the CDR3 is TGTGCCAGCAGCGTATCGGGACAGGGGACTTTCTACGAGCAGTACTTC. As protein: CASSVSGQGTFYEQYF.

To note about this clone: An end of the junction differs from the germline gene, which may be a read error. CDR3 sequence (DNA): TGTGCCACCAGTCCCGGGACTAGCGGGGACATCACAGATACGCAGTATTTT. Its translation: CATSPGTSGDITDTQYF. The chain joins TRBV2 to TRBJ2-3, with 13 bases lining up with TRBD2. CDR3 length equals 17 residues. Germline CDR1 SNHLY, CDR2 FYNNEI.

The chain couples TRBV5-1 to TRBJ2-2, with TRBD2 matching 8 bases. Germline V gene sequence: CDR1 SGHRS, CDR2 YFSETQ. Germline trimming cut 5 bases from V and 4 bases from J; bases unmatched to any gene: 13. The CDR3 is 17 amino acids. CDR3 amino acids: CASSSIAGSVATGELFF. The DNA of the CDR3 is TGCGCCAGCAGTTCTATAGCGGGATCCGTGGCCACCGGGGAGCTGTTTTTT.